This passage covers 22 T cell receptor beta chains from one sample sequenced in a study of PD-1 blockade in classical Hodgkin lymphoma. The data were produced by immunoSEQ multiplex PCR, yet TCRdb's version contains in-frame clones alone and is incomplete. The table has roughly 50,000 clones, roughly 80% seen once. Each of the patients experienced relapse following autologous stem cell transplantation, and their brentuximab vedotin exposure differed. Specimen: peripheral blood mononuclear cells (PBMCs), collected at baseline. The receptor set was obtained from a human donor with classical Hodgkin lymphoma.

This chain links TRBV5-4 with TRBJ2-1; maybe TRBD2 (6 bases). This CDR3 comprises 15 residues. Germline lookup yields CDR1 SGHNT and CDR2 YYREEE (reference sequence). The V gene lost 0 bases and the J gene lost 3 bases, with 10 bases spanning the gap. The CDR3 sequence: CASSLGGGIYNEQFF. CDR3 DNA sequence: TGTGCCAGCAGCTTGGGCGGAGGGATCTACAATGAGCAGTTCTTC.

This clone was found once. The genes are TRBV7-9 and TRBJ1-5; tentatively, D is TRBD1 (5 bases). The germline V gene has CDR1 SEHNR and CDR2 FQNEAQ (reference sequence). V lost 3 bases, J lost 5 bases, and 8 bases lay in between. The CDR3 covers 13 residues. The CDR3 nucleotides are TGTGCCAGCAGCTTCGGGGCCGATCAGCCCCAGCATTTT. It specifies CASSFGADQPQHF.

This clone occurred a few times. This chain uses TRBV5-1 with TRBJ2-7, with D possibly being TRBD1 or TRBD2 (7 bases each). Germline CDR1 SGHRS, CDR2 YFSETQ. The CDR3 consists of 16 residues. Trimming removed 7 bases from V and 2 bases from J, with 22 bases in between. CDR3 nucleotide sequence: TGCGCCAGCCGCCAGGGGGGGGGACCATCCCCCTACGAGCAGTACTTC. Its protein product is CASRQGGGPSPYEQYF.

The genes are TRBV11-2 and TRBJ2-1, with unresolved D. In germline, CDR1 is SGHAT, CDR2 FQNNGV. V lost 4 bases, J lost 9 bases, and 13 bases lay in between. CDR3 length: 13 amino acids. The CDR3 sequence: CASSSLPAGEQFF. The CDR3 nucleotides are TGTGCCAGCAGCTCCCTCCCAGCCGGTGAGCAGTTCTTC.

The chain links TRBV9 to TRBJ2-2, with D unresolved. The CDR3 is made up of 15 amino acids. The V gene lost 4 bases and the J gene lost 6 bases, with 16 bases spanning the gap. CDR1 is SGDLS, CDR2 YYNGEE, per germline. In nucleotides, the CDR3 is TGTGCCAGCAGCCTTAGTATTGGGTCCGCCGGGGAGCTGTTTTTT. Amino acids: CASSLSIGSAGELFF.

The V gene is TRBV5-6, the J gene TRBJ2-1, with D perhaps TRBD2 (5 bases). V lost 2 bases and J 3 bases, leaving 6 bases between the germline ends. The CDR3 sequence is 13 residues long. CDR1 and CDR2 (germline): SGHDT, YYEEEE. The CDR3 loop reads CASSLDYYNEQFF. The CDR3 DNA is TGTGCCAGCAGCTTAGACTACTACAATGAGCAGTTCTTC.

The chain uses TRBV5-1 and TRBJ1-1; D gene ambiguous. CDR3 length: 14 residues. Germline CDR1 reads SGHRS; CDR2 reads YFSETQ. The ends were cut back, 2 bases at V and 1 base at J, with 9 bases in the middle. The CDR3 coding sequence is TGCGCCAGCAGCTTCCAGTCGAGGAACACTGAAGCTTTCTTT. Its protein is CASSFQSRNTEAFF.

V and J are TRBV7-2 and TRBJ2-7; a possible D gene is TRBD1 (5 bases). Per the germline V gene, CDR1 is SGHTA and CDR2 is FQGNSA. This CDR3 is built from 14 residues. The V end was cut by 1 base, the J end by 2 bases, with 9 bases between. CDR3 sequence reads: CASSLDSRAYEQYF. CDR3 in DNA: TGTGCCAGCAGCTTAGATAGCAGGGCCTACGAGCAGTACTTC.

The chain links TRBV30 to TRBJ2-2, with a possible D match to TRBD2 (5 bases). This CDR3 is built from 12 residues. Deletions cut 2 bases from V and 10 bases from J, with 11 bases between. Germline-derived CDR1 and CDR2 are GTSNPN and SVGIG (reference sequence). Here the CDR3 DNA reads TGTGCCTGGAGTCAAGTACGGGAGGAGCTGTTTTTT. It specifies CAWSQVREELFF.

The chain has TRBV7-3 and TRBJ2-1; 7 bases are shared with TRBD2. The ends lost 3 bases at V and 10 bases at J; junction bases unmatched: 3. The CDR3 has 12 residues. CDR1 and CDR2 from the germline V gene are SGHTA and FQGTGA. In DNA, the CDR3 is TGTGCCAGCAGCTTCTACGGGGGGGAGCAGTTCTTC. The encoded protein is CASSFYGGEQFF.

The rearrangement links TRBV5-6 to TRBJ2-2; D is perhaps TRBD2 (5 bases). The CDR3 consists of 14 residues. Germline V gene sequence: CDR1 SGHDT, CDR2 YYEEEE. V shed 4 bases and J shed 0 bases, with 7 bases lying between them. The CDR3 region is CASSLGANTGELFF. Here the CDR3 DNA reads TGTGCCAGCAGCCTGGGAGCGAACACCGGGGAGCTGTTTTTT. The full variable domain, completed using reference TRBV5-6 and TRBJ2-2, is DAGVTQSPTHLIKTRGQQVTLRCSPKSGHDTVSWYQQALGQGPQFIFQYYEEEERQRGNFPDRFSGHQFPNYSSELNVNALLLGDSALYLCASSLGANTGELFFGEGSRLTVL.

The rearrangement uses TRBV11-3 and TRBJ1-1; D is unclear. The CDR3 loop spans 13 amino acids. Looked up from germline, CDR1 is SGHNT and CDR2 is YENEEA. Trimming pared 1 base from V and 1 base from J, leaving 4 bases between. The CDR3, as DNA: TGTGCCAGCAGCTTAGTTGGGAACACTGAAGCTTTCTTT. It specifies CASSLVGNTEAFF.

The rearrangement joins TRBV11-3 to TRBJ1-2, with a weak D call TRBD1 (6 bases). CDR1 is SGHNT, CDR2 YENEEA, per germline. This CDR3 is built from 14 residues. Trimming shortened V by 4 bases and J by 3 bases, and 12 bases separated the two germline ends. The CDR3 is CASSSTGWDYGYTF. The CDR3 nucleotides read TGTGCCAGCAGCTCTACAGGGTGGGACTATGGCTACACCTTC.

The V and J genes are TRBV27 and TRBJ2-1, with D unclear. Deletions cut 3 bases from V and 0 bases from J, with 6 bases between. CDR1 is MNHEY, CDR2 SMNVEV, per germline (reference sequence). The CDR3 is 14 residues long. CDR3 sequence reads: CASSFGSSYNEQFF. The CDR3 region has the DNA TGTGCCAGCAGTTTCGGTTCCTCCTACAATGAGCAGTTCTTC.

V usage is TRBV6-6 and J usage is TRBJ2-7; 14 bases match TRBD2. The CDR3 is 15 residues long. Germline assignment: CDR1 MNHNY and CDR2 SVGAGI (reference sequence). J was trimmed by 3 bases and V by 5 bases; bases with no gene match: 3. The CDR3 here is CASSPGTSGSYEQYF. The DNA of the CDR3 is TGTGCCAGCAGTCCCGGGACTAGCGGGAGCTACGAGCAGTACTTC.

This clone was counted between two and nine times. CDR3: CACQGQSSGNTIYF. DNA of the CDR3: TGTGCCTGCCAGGGCCAGAGCTCTGGAAACACCATATATTTT. The chain links TRBV30 to TRBJ1-3, with a weak D call TRBD1 (5 bases). This CDR3 has 14 amino acids. Trimming removed 6 bases from V and 0 bases from J, with 12 bases in between. CDR1 is GTSNPN and CDR2 is SVGIG in the germline V gene (reference sequence).

This clone came up a few times. The chain carries TRBV4-1 and TRBJ1-5; 8 bases map to TRBD1. The CDR3 contains 17 residues. Germline V gives CDR1 MGHRA, CDR2 YSYEKL. V was pared by 0 bases and J by 6 bases, with 10 bases of the junction left unmatched. The CDR3 sequence: CASSQDQTDRGGQPQHF. CDR3 sequence (DNA): TGCGCCAGCAGCCAAGATCAAACAGACAGGGGCGGTCAGCCCCAGCATTTT.

The CDR3 region has the DNA TGTGCCAGCAGCACTGGGGGGTACACTGAAGCTTTCTTT. This translates into CASSTGGYTEAFF. The chain uses TRBV5-4 and TRBJ1-1; possibly TRBD1 for D (5 bases). Germline CDR1 is SGHNT and CDR2 is YYREEE (reference sequence). CDR3 length: 13 amino acids. V shed 4 bases and J shed 3 bases, with 10 bases lying between them.

The chain links TRBV7-3 to TRBJ2-7, with 10 positions matching TRBD1. Germline CDR1 SGHTA, CDR2 FQGTGA. V lost 10 bases to trimming and J lost 4 bases; unmatched junction nucleotides: 13. The CDR3 totals 15 residues. CDR3 sequence: CANPRDRGNGYEQYF. The DNA for the CDR3 is TGTGCCAACCCGAGGGACAGGGGTAATGGATACGAGCAGTACTTC.

This chain connects TRBV9 to TRBJ1-4; no reliable D call. Germline loops: CDR1 SGDLS, CDR2 YYNGEE. V shed 0 bases and J shed 5 bases, with 14 bases lying between them. The CDR3 loop spans 16 amino acids. The chain's CDR3 is CASSVGIMGQNEKLFF. In DNA, the CDR3 is TGTGCCAGCAGCGTAGGTATTATGGGCCAAAATGAAAAACTGTTTTTT. Full variable domain (remainder filled in from reference TRBV9 and TRBJ1-4): DSGVTQTPKHLITATGQRVTLRCSPRSGDLSVYWYQQSLDQGLQFLIQYYNGEERAKGNILERFSAQQFPDLHSELNLSSLELGDSALYFCASSVGIMGQNEKLFFGSGTQLSVL.

Comments on this clone: This specimen includes other DNA sequences encoding the same CDR3. The chain employs TRBV7-8 and TRBJ2-6; D is perhaps TRBD1 (6 bases). This CDR3 region has 14 residues. Germline CDR1 is SGHVS and CDR2 is FQNEAQ. The V gene lost 6 bases and the J gene lost 0 bases, with 6 bases spanning the gap. The CDR3 reads CASRGGSGANVLTF. CDR3 sequence (DNA): TGTGCCAGCAGAGGGGGCTCTGGGGCCAACGTCCTGACTTTC.

The chain is built from TRBV14 and TRBJ2-3; weak D call: TRBD2 (6 bases). There are 15 residues in the CDR3. The V end lost 7 bases, the J end lost 1 base, and 15 bases lay between the germline ends. Germline lookup yields CDR1 SGHDN and CDR2 FVKESK. As DNA, the CDR3 is TGTGCCAGCACCTCTTGGGAGGACGGCACAGATACGCAGTATTTT. Translated: CASTSWEDGTDTQYF.